This T cell receptor (beta chain) was retrieved from a study of cytomegalovirus exposure and HLA in healthy donors (dated 2017 in TCRdb). Regarding the research as a whole: An earlier analysis of fewer than 750 of the donors reported 250 to 300 Gb of sequence data and around 120 million unique TCR beta sequences obtained from about 200 million T cells. Approximately 300 gigabases of sequencing data and around 87 million unique TCR sequences were included in an early release covering under 650 HLA-typed donors. The genetic ancestry cluster associated with self-reported Caucasian donors included roughly 84% of the roughly 400 genotyped donors. The study aimed to test whether signatures of past pathogen exposure could be identified by cataloging public T cell receptors. The study profiled the T cell repertoires of hundreds of subjects by immunosequencing and related them to cytomegalovirus serostatus. Besides the first cohort of roughly 660 subjects, a separate validation cohort made up of about 120 different subjects was used. The study combined high-throughput TCR immunosequencing, statistical association of individual TCRs with disease status, and machine learning to predict cytomegalovirus infection status. A later analysis re-examined previously published TCR beta repertoires from just over 650 donors and added high-resolution HLA genotyping to investigate patterns of TCR occurrence. Rather than using new phenotypic data, the later analysis identified candidate immune exposures from TCR beta sequences and from how often those sequences occurred across donors. An earlier analysis of 500 to 750 of the donors applied high-throughput TCR beta sequencing to assess whether each TCR beta V gene segment acted as functional or pseudogenic. Donor age, sex, ethnicity and CMV serostatus were compiled alongside the repertoire data. In a later genetic analysis, genome-wide SNP genotypes for about 55% of the roughly 700 donors were used, and that subset was treated as a discovery cohort. All discovery cohort repertoires had been generated on a single sequencing platform. HLA typing included class I and class II loci at four-digit resolution. Typing coverage varied by locus: roughly 629-640 donors for A, B, C, DRB1 and DQB1; more than 500 for DQA1; some 610 for DPA1; some 470 for DPB1. A few DR-DQ haplotypes were handled as single units for association and clustering because linkage in the cohort was strong. Among 300 to 500 genotyped donors of the cohort, an average of about 220,000 unique TCR beta nucleotide sequences was sequenced per donor, of which about 20% were non-productive. Overall study outcomes, separate from this receptor: Linkage disequilibrium might explain the correlated functional status among segregating V segments, but an unknown experimental factor could not be ruled out. In a later analysis, most CMV-associated TCR beta chains were found to appear HLA-restricted, with HLA associations seemingly driven largely by CMV exposure. The earlier analysis of a few hundred of the donors excluded around 17 rarely observed V segments, including chromosome 9 orphons, because counts were too low. In a later analysis, HLA-associated TCR beta chains showed more clonal expansion and lower generation probabilities than non-associated chains that were equally common. Because HLA typing was unavailable for some donors at each locus, only the typed subset was used in association tests. The cohort was sequenced for TCR beta chains only, and without alpha or paired-chain data the features that could be detected were limited. Sequencing depth was assumed to be roughly uniform across donors in the presence/absence analyses, though that assumption may not hold. An earlier analysis of 450 to 750 of the donors showed that most TCR beta V segments appeared in productive rearrangements either about 90% or about 30% of the time, which broadly matched IMGT annotations. Strong co-occurrence of HLA alleles, especially DR and DQ, made assigning TCR associations to individual alleles difficult. In a later analysis, TCR association rates were found to vary across HLA loci, with the most associated TCRs seen for DRB1 alleles and the fewest for HLA-C alleles. Some IMGT-functional V segments, including TRBV6-2 and TRBV6-3, could not be distinguished by the 87-base-pair reads and were therefore excluded. Cytomegalovirus status was reported to be diagnosed by the classifier with high specificity and sensitivity in both the original and validation cohorts. A later genetic analysis associated a missense DCLRE1C variant with V-gene and J-gene trimming of TCR beta chains, and an independent cohort replicated the association. A further reported finding was that TCR beta sequences accurately predicted the HLA-A and HLA-B alleles for most subjects in the first cohort. Three of the identified cytomegalovirus-associated TCR beta chains were confirmed in vitro to be specific for cytomegalovirus antigens. A total of about 150 TCR beta chains were listed by the study as associated with cytomegalovirus. According to a later genetic analysis, donors in an Asian-associated ancestry cluster had fewer N-insertions in productive TCRs than the approximately 670-donor mean. The only immune exposure information available for the cohort was CMV serostatus. In a later analysis, several top co-occurrence clusters were reported to appear linked to parvovirus B19, influenza, CMV and Epstein-Barr virus. Specific HLA alleles were associated with roughly 16,000 TCR beta sequences at a false discovery rate of 0.05 in a later analysis. The authors suggested that the approach could potentially be extended to other disease states and immunological phenotypes. Most TCR sequences were observed very rarely across donors, whereas some public TCRs were present in many individuals. The sequencing pipeline was judged likely to have produced a cluster of highly shared sequence variants as a technical artifact.

The method behind the library was the immunoSEQ multiplex PCR assay. The multiplex PCR relied on a mix of 60 forward primers for TCR Vbeta segments and 13 reverse primers for TCR Jbeta segments. A multiplex PCR assay on genomic DNA amplified the CDR3 region of rearranged TCR beta genes. On the Illumina HiSeq System, the amplified TCR beta libraries were sequenced as 87-base-pair reads. The study's own analysis went as follows. In a later analysis, tens of millions of unique TCR beta chains were counted across the roughly 610 repertoires, and around 11 million of these chains were shared by at least two donors. Raw reads were error-corrected and collapsed into unique sequences by a nearest-neighbor algorithm in which closely related sequences were merged to remove PCR and sequencing errors. Alignment of CDR3 sequences to IMGT reference sequences was used to assign V, D and J gene segments. For a sequence to be retained, at least a six-nucleotide match to both a V gene segment and a J gene segment was required. A rearrangement counted as productive if the CDR3 had no stop codons and remained in frame with V and J, and every other rearrangement counted as non-productive. CDR3 was defined by IMGT convention, running from the second conserved V-encoded cysteine to the conserved J-encoded phenylalanine. The earlier analysis of about 570 of the donors excluded any sequence lacking an unambiguous match to a single V gene segment. In an earlier analysis of approximately 500 of the donors, a V segment was called functional when productive rearrangements were above 56.7%, and segregating when the standard deviation between donors exceeded 5%. A statistical classification framework was built for diagnosing cytomegalovirus status from the catalog of TCR beta chain sequences. In a later analysis, TCR nucleotide sequences were compared against IMGT/GENE-DB human TR gene sequences so that V and J genes could be assigned. Using the TCRdist pipeline, a later analysis assigned CDR3 sequences along with most-parsimonious VDJ recombination scenarios. In a later analysis, each TCR beta chain was defined by its CDR3 amino acid sequence together with its V-gene family, and reads lacking a unique V-gene family were excluded. A later analysis removed 592 highly shared, low-generation-probability nucleotide sequences to deal with suspected cross-contamination and a sequencing artifact. A later analysis calculated a clonal expansion index for each public chain from normalized within-repertoire ranks of inferred template counts. Generation probabilities in a later analysis came from a VDJ recombination model fitted to out-of-frame rearrangements, and those results were checked against IGoR. In a later analysis, hypergeometric tests were used to score TCR-TCR, TCR-HLA and TCR-CMV co-occurrence, with a repertoire-size bias correction applied to TCR pairs. To estimate false discovery rates, a later analysis permuted the HLA or CMV assignments 20 times. A later analysis grouped co-occurring TCRs with DBSCAN, adding TCRdist sequence similarity when clustering within HLA-allele-positive subsets. For co-occurrence clustering, repertoires with fewer than 30,000 or more than 120,000 public chains were excluded, along with about five repertoires with anomalous nucleotide sharing. The table was pulled from immuneACCESS by TCRdb, which kept in-frame rearrangements only. Such tables lose some clones; where checked, under half of the loss comes from unresolved V genes, and the rest has no known cause. V, J and clone size were drawn from that table, and D and trimming were deduced from the DNA. The sample table shows 200,000 to 250,000 clones, and 70% to 85% are seen once. Roughly 2.5% of the sample comes from the top ten.

In total, 500 to 700 healthy bone marrow donors made up the cohort. All cohort members were sampled while nominally healthy, although unrecorded immune exposures were likely present. The donor was CMV seropositive and was included in the group of 289 seropositive cohort members. A peripheral blood sample was provided by each donor, and peripheral blood mononuclear cells were used for TCR beta sequencing. Genomic DNA extraction from the blood cell samples was performed with the Qiagen DNeasy Blood Extraction Kit. Looking up the germline V gene yields CDR1 MNHNS and CDR2 SASEGT. Reading from cysteine to phenylalanine, the CDR3 counts 15 amino acids. The read is trimmed to its CDR3 DNA, 45 bases read in frame from base 1. V is cut back by 6 bases and J by 4 bases, with 12 bases in the junction unmatched. In the case of this clone: Its antigen is still unknown. Base qualities are not provided; no much larger clone lies one nucleotide away.

The material sequenced was PBMCs. The rearranged chain carries TRBV6-1 and TRBJ2-7, with 7 middle bases fitting TRBD2. The TCR originated in a woman aged 60-75 years in good health and CMV-seropositive. CDR3 protein: CASSQPTSASYEQYF. The base sequence is TGTGCCAGCAGCCAACCAACTAGCGCCTCATACGAGCAGTACTTC.